These 27 T cell receptor beta chains share one sample of origin, sequenced in a study of glioma-infiltrating T cells. Amplification of TCR alpha and beta CDR3 regions from RNA used iRepertoire nested multiplex PCR. TCRdb passed the multiplex PCR reads through MiXCR, listing each CDR3 protein once. The sample consists of 300,000 to 450,000 distinct CDR3 sequences, about two fifths of them appearing once. Sequencing was carried out using glioma tissue, nonneoplastic brain tissue, or PBMCs (not recorded which). All receptors derive from a human donor with low-grade glioma or glioblastoma, undergoing nonglioma brain surgery, or in good health (not recorded which).

The V call is TRBV7-9, the J call TRBJ2-5; D perhaps matches TRBD1 (5 bases). This CDR3 is built from 17 residues. Germline CDR1 is SEHNR and CDR2 is FQNEAQ (reference sequence). V was trimmed by 0 bases and J by 0 bases, leaving 14 bases between them. CDR3 in DNA: TGTGCCAGCAGCTTAGCCTCACGTGGGGCCGACCAAGAGACCCAGTACTTC. Translating gives CASSLASRGADQETQYF. The variable domain in full, with the rest retrieved from reference TRBV7-9 and TRBJ2-5, is DTGVSQNPRHKITKRGQNVTFRCDPISEHNRLYWYRQTLGQGPEFLTYFQNEAQLEKSRLLSDRFSAERPKGSFSTLEIQRTEQGDSAMYLCASSLASRGADQETQYFGPGTRLLVL.

With regard to this clonotype: A much bigger clone sits one base away, suggesting this may be a read error. The J gene is TRBJ2-7, the V gene TRBV27; 8 bases fit TRBD2. The CDR3 loop spans 15 amino acids. V lost 4 bases to trimming and J lost 7 bases; unmatched junction nucleotides: 12. CDR1 and CDR2 from the germline V gene are MNHEY and SMNVEV (reference sequence). The chain's CDR3 is CASSSQSGREGEQYF. CDR3 in DNA: TGTGCCAGCAGTTCCCAGAGCGGGAGAGAGGGGGAGCAGTACTTC.

The chain carries TRBV7-9 and TRBJ1-2, with D unclear. Germline V gives CDR1 SEHNR, CDR2 FQNEAQ (reference sequence). V shed 2 bases and J shed 3 bases, with 10 bases lying between them. CDR3 size: 14 residues. CDR3 sequence: CASSLLGMDYGYTF. CDR3 nucleotide sequence: TGTGCCAGCAGCTTACTCGGTATGGACTATGGCTACACCTTC.

This clonotype was recorded a few times. This sequence joins TRBV20-1 and TRBJ2-1; tentative D call: TRBD2 (6 bases). V was pared by 5 bases and J by 0 bases, with 23 bases between. In germline, CDR1 is DFQATT, CDR2 SNEGSKA (reference sequence). The CDR3 covers 18 residues. The chain's CDR3 is CSARTSGGRLPSYNEQFF. CDR3 nucleotides: TGCAGTGCTCGCACCTCTGGGGGGAGGCTACCCTCCTACAATGAGCAGTTCTTC.

This clonotype was counted ten times or more. The J gene is TRBJ2-1, the V gene TRBV14, with 7 nucleotides matching TRBD1. Germline CDR1 SGHDN, CDR2 FVKESK. Losses at the gene ends were 4 bases for V and 9 bases for J; bases not matched to a gene: 9. CDR3 length equals 14 residues. DNA of the CDR3: TGTGCCAGCAGCCCTTTCCAGGGGGAAGTTGAGCAGTTCTTC. Protein sequence: CASSPFQGEVEQFF.

In DNA, the CDR3 is TGTGCCAGCAGTTTTGAGGACAGGGGCGCGAGCTACACCTTC. As protein: CASSFEDRGASYTF. V and J are TRBV28 and TRBJ1-2; 9 positions match TRBD1. Germline V gives CDR1 MDHEN, CDR2 SYDVKM. The CDR3 runs 14 residues. V dropped 3 bases and J dropped 9; count of bases not matched to a gene: 8.

The chain joins TRBV12-3 or TRBV12-4 to TRBJ2-5, with 10 bases fitting TRBD2. This CDR3 has 14 amino acids. V dropped 5 bases and J dropped 6; count of bases not matched to a gene: 6. This CDR3 is CASSPGTSVKTQYF. As DNA, the CDR3 is TGTGCCAGCAGTCCCGGGACTAGCGTGAAGACCCAGTACTTC.

In regard to this clonotype: This may arise from a read error, as a much more abundant clone is one base away. The J gene is TRBJ2-1, the V gene TRBV2; D may be TRBD2 (6 bases). This CDR3 region has 13 residues. CDR1 and CDR2 from the germline V gene are SNHLY and FYNNEI. Here the CDR3 reads CTAGSVSYNEQFF. In DNA form, the CDR3 reads TGTACCGCGGGAAGTGTCTCCTACAATGAGCAGTTCTTC.

This clonotype was recorded a few times. This rearrangement joins TRBV5-4 to TRBJ1-1, with D perhaps matching TRBD1 (6 bases). CDR3 length equals 15 residues. Trimming shortened V by 4 bases and J by 0 bases, and 13 bases separated the two germline ends. Germline assignment: CDR1 SGHNT and CDR2 YYREEE (reference sequence). In nucleotides, the CDR3 is TGTGCCAGCAGCCCGGCCACAGGGCTGAACACTGAAGCTTTCTTT. It codes for CASSPATGLNTEAFF.

This clonotype was seen only a few times. This chain uses TRBV19 with TRBJ2-3; possibly TRBD2 for D (6 bases). With 5 bases removed from V and 0 bases from J, the gap between germline ends came to 15 bases. The CDR3 extends over 16 amino acids. Germline CDR1 and CDR2: LNHDA and SQIVND (reference sequence). CDR3 sequence reads: CASSPLAAVSTDTQYF. CDR3 DNA: TGTGCCAGTAGTCCCTTAGCGGCCGTTAGCACAGATACGCAGTATTTT.

This clonotype has only a few counts. This chain joins TRBV2 and TRBJ2-7, with 11 bases aligning to TRBD1. This CDR3 has 16 residues. CDR1 and CDR2 (germline): SNHLY, FYNNEI. J lost 3 bases, V lost 7 bases, and 11 bases had no gene match. The CDR3 reads CASIRLIGTGGYEQYF. The CDR3 coding sequence is TGTGCCAGCATCCGCCTAATCGGGACAGGGGGCTACGAGCAGTACTTC. The entire variable domain, with the rest obtained from reference TRBV2 and TRBJ2-7, is as follows: EPEVTQTPSHQVTQMGQEVILRCVPISNHLYFYWYRQILGQKVEFLVSFYNNEISEKSEIFDDQFSVERPDGSNFTLKIRSTKLEDSAMYFCASIRLIGTGGYEQYFGPGTRLTVT.

This chain connects TRBV20-1 to TRBJ2-7; D remains unclear. V shed 6 bases and J shed 2 bases, with 17 bases lying between them. The CDR3 sequence is 14 residues long. CDR1 and CDR2 from the germline V gene are DFQATT and SNEGSKA (reference sequence). DNA for the CDR3: TGCAGTGCCACCGGTGGAGTAGTTGCCTACGAGCAGTACTTC. As protein: CSATGGVVAYEQYF.

This clonotype was detected only a few times. The CDR3 loop reads CASNSDRVGNQPQHF. The CDR3, as DNA: TGTGCCAGTAATTCCGACAGGGTGGGCAATCAGCCCCAGCATTTT. The rearrangement uses TRBV19 and TRBJ1-5, with 7 nucleotides matching TRBD1. In germline, CDR1 is LNHDA, CDR2 SQIVND (reference sequence). V was pared by 7 bases and J by 2 bases, with 8 bases of the junction left unmatched. The CDR3 consists of 15 residues.

This clonotype was recorded many times. The CDR3 nucleotides are TGCAGTGCCGACTCGGGACTAGCTCGCCTGGAGCAGTACTTC. Protein product: CSADSGLARLEQYF. The genes are TRBV20-1 and TRBJ2-7; 9 bases align to TRBD2. Germline V lookup: CDR1 DFQATT, CDR2 SNEGSKA (reference sequence). J gave up 7 bases and V 6 bases, and 13 bases lay outside the gene matches. The CDR3 contains 14 residues.

This chain joins TRBV20-1 and TRBJ2-3; D call uncertain. Trimming pared 3 bases from V and 7 bases from J, leaving 11 bases between. The CDR3 loop spans 12 amino acids. In germline, CDR1 is DFQATT, CDR2 SNEGSKA (reference sequence). CDR3 region: CSARESSYTQYF. The CDR3 nucleotides are TGCAGTGCTAGGGAGAGTTCGTATACGCAGTATTTT.

The chain combines TRBV20-1 with TRBJ2-7; D may be TRBD2 (7 bases). CDR3 length equals 12 residues. Germline CDR1 is DFQATT and CDR2 is SNEGSKA (reference sequence). V gave up 4 bases and J gave up 6 bases, with 13 bases separating them. CDR3 sequence: CSANGGGSEQYF. The CDR3 bases are TGCAGTGCTAACGGCGGGGGCAGCGAGCAGTACTTC.

The chain employs TRBV28 and TRBJ2-3; tentative D call: TRBD2 (7 bases). This CDR3 region has 14 residues. In germline, CDR1 is MDHEN, CDR2 SYDVKM. V lost 8 bases and J 6 bases, leaving 18 bases between the germline ends. The CDR3 loop is CASAWGGQADTQYF. Here the CDR3 DNA reads TGTGCCAGCGCTTGGGGGGGGCAAGCGGATACGCAGTATTTT. Filled out from reference TRBV28 and TRBJ2-3, the complete variable domain reads DVKVTQSSRYLVKRTGEKVFLECVQDMDHENMFWYRQDPGLGLRLIYFSYDVKMKEKGDIPEGYSVSREKKERFSLILESASTNQTSMYLCASAWGGQADTQYFGPGTRLTVL.

This clonotype was picked up a small number of times. The rearrangement links TRBV28 to TRBJ2-7, with 9 bases that match TRBD1. This CDR3 region has 15 residues. V shed 2 bases and J 6 bases; nucleotides not matched to a gene: 8. In germline, CDR1 is MDHEN, CDR2 SYDVKM. DNA of the CDR3: TGTGCCAGCAGTTTAAGTTCCACAGGGGGCGGCGAGCAGTACTTC. This codes for CASSLSSTGGGEQYF.

The rearrangement links TRBV2 to TRBJ2-3; 11 bases match TRBD2. V trimming: 4 bases; J trimming: 1 base; junction bases outside the gene matches: 7. The CDR3 sequence is 17 residues long. Germline assignment: CDR1 SNHLY and CDR2 FYNNEI. The CDR3 loop reads CASSGASGGRGTDTQYF. Written as DNA, the CDR3 is TGTGCCAGCAGTGGAGCTAGCGGGGGGCGTGGCACAGATACGCAGTATTTT.

The table lists this clonotype with many counts. This rearrangement joins TRBV7-2 to TRBJ2-7; 8 bases fit TRBD1. The germline V gene has CDR1 SGHTA and CDR2 FQGNSA. CDR3 size: 14 residues. The V segment lost 10 bases and the J segment 4 bases; nucleotides outside the gene matches: 12. The CDR3 here is CATSGDRYSYEQYF. DNA of the CDR3: TGTGCCACGTCGGGGGACAGGTATTCATACGAGCAGTACTTC.

The V and J genes are TRBV27 and TRBJ2-1, with D perhaps matching TRBD2 (6 bases). The CDR3 loop spans 16 amino acids. Germline V CDR1 and CDR2: MNHEY, SMNVEV (reference sequence). V lost 2 bases and J 3 bases, leaving 14 bases between the germline ends. The CDR3 spells CASSLEGLSYYNEQFF. CDR3 nucleotides: TGTGCCAGCAGTTTAGAGGGACTCAGCTACTACAATGAGCAGTTCTTC.

This clonotype showed up just a few times. V gene TRBV24-1 combines with J gene TRBJ2-2; TRBD1 agrees at 8 bases. Per germline, CDR1 KGHDR and CDR2 SFDVKD. Trimming removed 6 bases from V and 4 bases from J; junction bases left unmatched: 6. CDR3 length: 15 residues. Here the CDR3 reads CATSPGDRITGELFF. The CDR3 DNA reads TGTGCCACCAGTCCAGGGGACAGGATCACCGGGGAGCTGTTTTTT.

This clonotype came up a few times. The chain has TRBV4-1 and TRBJ2-3, with a possible D match to TRBD2 (6 bases). CDR3 length: 16 amino acids. The V end was cut by 3 bases, the J end by 5 bases, with 18 bases between. Germline CDR1 and CDR2: MGHRA and YSYEKL. In DNA, the CDR3 is TGCGCCAGCAGCCAGACCCCGGGCCTCGGGAGAGATACGCAGTATTTT. It translates to CASSQTPGLGRDTQYF.

Regarding this clonotype: Being one base from a much bigger clone, this may be a read error. The chain is built from TRBV28 and TRBJ1-1, with TRBD1 as a possible D gene (5 bases). V dropped 8 bases and J dropped 0 bases, with 13 bases sitting between them. This CDR3 region has 14 residues. Germline V lookup: CDR1 MDHEN, CDR2 SYDVKM. DNA for the CDR3: TGTGCCAGCTGTGGGGGACCCTTGAACACTGAAGCTTTCTTT. Protein sequence: CASCGGPLNTEAFF.

This clonotype has a count of ten or more. The CDR3: CASSYLDRVEAFF. The CDR3 region has the DNA TGTGCCAGCAGTTACCTGGACAGAGTCGAAGCTTTCTTT. This rearrangement joins TRBV6-5 to TRBJ1-1, with a tentative D call TRBD1 (6 bases). The CDR3 consists of 13 residues. Germline-derived CDR1 and CDR2 are MNHEY and SVGAGI. The V end lost 2 bases, the J end lost 8 bases, and 12 bases lay between the germline ends.

This clonotype has only a few counts. V is TRBV20-1 and J is TRBJ2-2; possibly TRBD2 for D (6 bases). Trimming removed 2 bases from V and 8 bases from J, with 12 bases in between. The CDR3 runs to 13 residues. The V gene's germline CDR1 is DFQATT and CDR2 SNEGSKA (reference sequence). The CDR3 DNA follows: TGCAGTGCTAGAAGGGCTAGCGAAGGGGAGCTGTTTTTT. The encoded protein is CSARRASEGELFF.

This clonotype was counted at least ten times. The chain joins TRBV28 to TRBJ2-7; possibly TRBD2 for D (5 bases). V was trimmed by 5 bases and J by 3 bases, leaving 14 bases between them. Germline V CDR1 and CDR2: MDHEN, SYDVKM. CDR3 length: 14 residues. As DNA, the CDR3 is TGTGCCAGCAGTGCTTTGGGAGCATACTACGAGCAGTACTTC. It yields the protein CASSALGAYYEQYF.